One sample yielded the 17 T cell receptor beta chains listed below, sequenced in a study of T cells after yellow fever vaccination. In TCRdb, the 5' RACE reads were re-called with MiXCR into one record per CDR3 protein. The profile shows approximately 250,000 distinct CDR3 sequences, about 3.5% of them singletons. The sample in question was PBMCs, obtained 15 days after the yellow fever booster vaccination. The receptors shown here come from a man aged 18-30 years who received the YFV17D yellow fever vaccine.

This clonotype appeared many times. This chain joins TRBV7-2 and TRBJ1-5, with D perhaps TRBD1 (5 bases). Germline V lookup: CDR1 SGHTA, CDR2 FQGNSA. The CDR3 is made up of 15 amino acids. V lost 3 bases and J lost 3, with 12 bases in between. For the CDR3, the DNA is TGTGCCAGCAGCTTCTTCGGGGGTTACAATCAGCCCCAGCATTTT. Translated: CASSFFGGYNQPQHF.

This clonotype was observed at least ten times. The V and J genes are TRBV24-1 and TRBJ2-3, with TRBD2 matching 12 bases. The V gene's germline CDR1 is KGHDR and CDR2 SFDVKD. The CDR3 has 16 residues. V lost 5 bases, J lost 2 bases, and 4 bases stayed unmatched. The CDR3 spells CATSARTSGDTDTQYF. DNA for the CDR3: TGTGCCACCAGTGCGCGGACTAGCGGGGACACAGATACGCAGTATTTT.

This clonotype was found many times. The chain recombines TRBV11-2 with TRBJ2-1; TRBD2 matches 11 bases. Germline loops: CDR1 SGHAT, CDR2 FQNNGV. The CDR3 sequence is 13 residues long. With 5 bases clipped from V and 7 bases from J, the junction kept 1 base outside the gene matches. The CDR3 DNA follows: TGTGCCAGCAGCATAGCGGGGGGGAATGAGCAGTTCTTC. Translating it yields CASSIAGGNEQFF. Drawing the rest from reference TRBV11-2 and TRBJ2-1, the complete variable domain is EAGVAQSPRYKIIEKRQSVAFWCNPISGHATLYWYQQILGQGPKLLIQFQNNGVVDDSQLPKDRFSAERLKGVDSTLKIQPAKLEDSAVYLCASSIAGGNEQFFGPGTRLTVL.

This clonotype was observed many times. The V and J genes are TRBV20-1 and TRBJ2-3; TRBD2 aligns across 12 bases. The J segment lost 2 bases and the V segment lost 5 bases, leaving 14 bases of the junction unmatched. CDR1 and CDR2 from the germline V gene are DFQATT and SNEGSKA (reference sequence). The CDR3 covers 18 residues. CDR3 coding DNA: TGCAGTGCTTACGAACTAGCGGGGGGTTTGGGGGTCACAGATACGCAGTATTTT. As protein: CSAYELAGGLGVTDTQYF.

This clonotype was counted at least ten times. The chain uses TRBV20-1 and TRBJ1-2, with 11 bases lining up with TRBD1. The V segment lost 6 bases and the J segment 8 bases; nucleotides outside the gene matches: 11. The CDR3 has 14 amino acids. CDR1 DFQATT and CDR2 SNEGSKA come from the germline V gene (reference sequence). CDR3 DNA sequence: TGCAGTGCCGTCCGGGACAGGGGGATAGGAGGCTACACCTTC. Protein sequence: CSAVRDRGIGGYTF.

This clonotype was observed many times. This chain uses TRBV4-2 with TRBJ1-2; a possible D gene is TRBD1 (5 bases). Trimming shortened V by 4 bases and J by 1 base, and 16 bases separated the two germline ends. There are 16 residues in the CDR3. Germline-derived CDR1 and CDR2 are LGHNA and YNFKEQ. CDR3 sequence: CASSPSYDSRNYGYTF. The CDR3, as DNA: TGTGCCAGCAGCCCCTCCTACGACAGCCGTAACTATGGCTACACCTTC.

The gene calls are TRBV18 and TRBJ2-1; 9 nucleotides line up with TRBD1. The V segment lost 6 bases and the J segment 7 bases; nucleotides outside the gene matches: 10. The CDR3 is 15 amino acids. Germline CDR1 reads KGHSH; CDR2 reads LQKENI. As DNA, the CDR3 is TGTGCCAGCTCGCTAGGACAGGGGACTAATAATGAGCAGTTCTTC. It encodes CASSLGQGTNNEQFF.

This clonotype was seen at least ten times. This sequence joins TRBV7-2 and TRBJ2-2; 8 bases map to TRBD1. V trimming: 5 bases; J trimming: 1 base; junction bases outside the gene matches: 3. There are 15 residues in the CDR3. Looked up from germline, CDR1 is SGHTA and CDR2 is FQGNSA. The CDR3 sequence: CASSQGALNTGELFF. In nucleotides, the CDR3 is TGTGCCAGCAGCCAGGGGGCGTTGAACACCGGGGAGCTGTTTTTT.

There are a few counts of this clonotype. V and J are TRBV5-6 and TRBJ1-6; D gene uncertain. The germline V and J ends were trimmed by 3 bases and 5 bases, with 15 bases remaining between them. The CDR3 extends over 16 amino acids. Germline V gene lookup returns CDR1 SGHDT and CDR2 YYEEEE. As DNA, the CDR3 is TGTGCCAGCAGCTCGTTGGGAGGGTGGAATAATTCACCCCTCCACTTT. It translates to CASSSLGGWNNSPLHF.

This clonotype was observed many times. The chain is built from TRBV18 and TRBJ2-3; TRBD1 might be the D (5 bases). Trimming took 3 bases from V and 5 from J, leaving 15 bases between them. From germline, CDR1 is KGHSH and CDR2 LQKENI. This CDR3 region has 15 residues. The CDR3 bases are TGTGCCAGCTCACCTCTACGCCCAGGGCGAGATACGCAGTATTTT. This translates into CASSPLRPGRDTQYF.

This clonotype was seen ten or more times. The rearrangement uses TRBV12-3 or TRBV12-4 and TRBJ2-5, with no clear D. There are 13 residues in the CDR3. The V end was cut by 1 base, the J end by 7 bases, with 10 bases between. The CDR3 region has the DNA TGTGCCAGCAGTTTAGAGAGGAAAGGGACCCAGTACTTC. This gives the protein CASSLERKGTQYF.

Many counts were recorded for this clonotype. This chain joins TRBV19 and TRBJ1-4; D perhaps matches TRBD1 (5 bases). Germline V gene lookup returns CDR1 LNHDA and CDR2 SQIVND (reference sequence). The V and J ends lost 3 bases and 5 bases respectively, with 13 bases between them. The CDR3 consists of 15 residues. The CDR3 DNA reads TGTGCCAGTAGTATCGCAGGGTTGCGAAATGAAAAACTGTTTTTT. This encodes CASSIAGLRNEKLFF.

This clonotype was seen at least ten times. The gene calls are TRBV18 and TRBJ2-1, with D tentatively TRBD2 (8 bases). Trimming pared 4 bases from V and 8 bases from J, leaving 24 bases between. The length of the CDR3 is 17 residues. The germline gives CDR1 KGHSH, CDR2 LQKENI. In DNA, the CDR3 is TGTGCCAGCTCACAGGGGGCTAGCGGGCCCCAGGAAGATGAGCAGTTCTTC. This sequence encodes CASSQGASGPQEDEQFF.

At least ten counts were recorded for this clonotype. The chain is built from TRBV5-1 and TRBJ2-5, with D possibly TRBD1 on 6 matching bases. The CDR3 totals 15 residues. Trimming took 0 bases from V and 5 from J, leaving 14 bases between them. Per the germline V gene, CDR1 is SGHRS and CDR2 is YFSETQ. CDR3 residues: CASSLGPQGLETQYF. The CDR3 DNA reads TGCGCCAGCAGCTTGGGACCTCAGGGGTTGGAGACCCAGTACTTC.

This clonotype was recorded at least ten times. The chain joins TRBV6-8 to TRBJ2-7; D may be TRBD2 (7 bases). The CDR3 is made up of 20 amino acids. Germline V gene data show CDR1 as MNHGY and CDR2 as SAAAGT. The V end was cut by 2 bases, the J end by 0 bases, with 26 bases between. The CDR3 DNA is TGTGCCAGCAGTTACCCCACCGTGCGGGGGCGACTCGGAAGCTCCTACGAGCAGTACGTC. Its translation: CASSYPTVRGRLGSSYEQYV.

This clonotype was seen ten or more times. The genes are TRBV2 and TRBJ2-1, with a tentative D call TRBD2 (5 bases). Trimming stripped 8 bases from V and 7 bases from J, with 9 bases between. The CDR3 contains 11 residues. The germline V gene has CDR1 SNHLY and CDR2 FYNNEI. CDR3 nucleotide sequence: TGTGCCAGCGGACTCCTAAATGAGCAGTTCTTC. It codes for CASGLLNEQFF.

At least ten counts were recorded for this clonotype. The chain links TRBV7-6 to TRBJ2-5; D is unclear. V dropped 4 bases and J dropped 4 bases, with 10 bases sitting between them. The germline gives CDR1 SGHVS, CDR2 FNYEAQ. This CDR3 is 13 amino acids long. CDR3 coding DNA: TGTGCCAGCAGCTCCCTCCGGAGAGAGACCCAGTACTTC. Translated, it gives CASSSLRRETQYF.